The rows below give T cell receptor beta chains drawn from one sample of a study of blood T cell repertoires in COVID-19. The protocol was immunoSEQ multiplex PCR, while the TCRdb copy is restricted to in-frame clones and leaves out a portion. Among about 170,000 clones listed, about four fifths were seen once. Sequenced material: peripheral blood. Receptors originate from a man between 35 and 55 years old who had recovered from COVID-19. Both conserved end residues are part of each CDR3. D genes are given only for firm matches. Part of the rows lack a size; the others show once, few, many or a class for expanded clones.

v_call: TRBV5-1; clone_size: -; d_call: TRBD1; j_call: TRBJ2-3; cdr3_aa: CASSLGTGGTDTQYF; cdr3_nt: TGCGCCAGCAGCTTGGGGACAGGGGGAACAGATACGCAGTATTTT
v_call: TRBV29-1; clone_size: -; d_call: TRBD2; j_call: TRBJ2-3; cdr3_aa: CSVRGRDLTDTQYF; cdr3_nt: TGCAGCGTTCGGGGGAGGGACCTCACAGATACGCAGTATTTT
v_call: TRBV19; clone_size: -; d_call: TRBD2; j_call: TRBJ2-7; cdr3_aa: CATQRTSGNYEQYF; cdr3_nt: TGTGCCACCCAACGGACTAGCGGGAACTACGAGCAGTACTTC
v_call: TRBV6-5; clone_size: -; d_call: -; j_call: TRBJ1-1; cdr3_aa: CASRGLFRLNTEAFF; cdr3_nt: TGTGCCAGCAGGGGACTGTTCAGGTTGAACACTGAAGCTTTCTTT
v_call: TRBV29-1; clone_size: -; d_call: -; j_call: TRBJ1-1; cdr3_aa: CSGITQDFEAFF; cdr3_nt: TGCAGCGGAATTACACAAGACTTTGAAGCTTTCTTT
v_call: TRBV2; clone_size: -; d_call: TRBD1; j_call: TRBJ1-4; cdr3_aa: CASTPGQAGEKLFF; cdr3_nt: TGTGCCAGCACTCCGGGACAGGCAGGTGAAAAACTGTTTTTT
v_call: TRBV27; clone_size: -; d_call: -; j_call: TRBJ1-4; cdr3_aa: CASSLAGHEKLFF; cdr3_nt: TGTGCCAGCAGTTTAGCAGGGCATGAAAAACTGTTTTTT
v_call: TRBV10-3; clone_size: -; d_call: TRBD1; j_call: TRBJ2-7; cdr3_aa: CAISKQGNYEQYF; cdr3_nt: TGTGCCATCAGTAAACAGGGGAACTACGAGCAGTACTTC
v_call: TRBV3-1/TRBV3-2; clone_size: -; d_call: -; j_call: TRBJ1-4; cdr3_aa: CASSHRTYNEKLFF; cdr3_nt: TGTGCCAGCAGCCACCGTACTTATAATGAAAAACTGTTTTTT
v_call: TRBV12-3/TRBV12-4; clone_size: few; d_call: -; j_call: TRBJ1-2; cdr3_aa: CASSAGPRWGYTF; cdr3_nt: TGTGCCAGCAGTGCGGGCCCTAGATGGGGCTACACCTTC
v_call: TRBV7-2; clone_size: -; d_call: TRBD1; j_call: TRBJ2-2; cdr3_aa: CASSFYRGGTGELFF; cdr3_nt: TGTGCCAGCAGCTTTTACAGGGGCGGGACCGGGGAGCTGTTTTTT
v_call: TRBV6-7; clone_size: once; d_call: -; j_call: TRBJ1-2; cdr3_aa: CASSYSGYRCDYGYTF; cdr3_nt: TGTGCCAGCAGTTACTCGGGCTACAGGTGTGACTATGGCTACACCTTC
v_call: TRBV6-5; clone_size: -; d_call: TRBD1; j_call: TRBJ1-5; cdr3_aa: CASRGTEWGNQPQHF; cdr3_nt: TGTGCCAGCAGGGGGACAGAGTGGGGTAATCAGCCCCAGCATTTT
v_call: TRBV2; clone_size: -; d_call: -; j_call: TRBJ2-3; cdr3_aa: CASKDFTGSDTQYF; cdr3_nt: TGTGCCAGCAAAGATTTCACGGGATCCGATACGCAGTATTTT
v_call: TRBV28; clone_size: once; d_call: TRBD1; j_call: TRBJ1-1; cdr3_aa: CASSRGPDTEAFF; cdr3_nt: TGTGCCAGCAGCAGGGGGCCTGACACTGAAGCTTTCTTT
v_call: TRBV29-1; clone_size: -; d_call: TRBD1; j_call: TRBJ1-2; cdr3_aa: CSVVGLGRGREEANYGYTF; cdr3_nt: TGCAGCGTTGTAGGATTGGGCAGGGGGCGCGAGGAAGCTAACTATGGCTACACCTTC
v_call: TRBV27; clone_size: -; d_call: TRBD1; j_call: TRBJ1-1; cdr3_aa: CASRVGTGLGEAFF; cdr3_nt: TGTGCCAGCAGGGTCGGGACAGGGCTAGGTGAAGCTTTCTTT
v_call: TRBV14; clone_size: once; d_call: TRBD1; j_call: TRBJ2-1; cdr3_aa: CASSQGGGGEQFF; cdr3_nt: TGTGCCAGCAGCCAAGGAGGGGGCGGTGAGCAGTTCTTC
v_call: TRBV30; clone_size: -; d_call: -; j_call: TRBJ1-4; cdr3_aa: CAWSTGEKLFF; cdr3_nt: TGTGCCTGGAGCACAGGTGAAAAACTGTTTTTT
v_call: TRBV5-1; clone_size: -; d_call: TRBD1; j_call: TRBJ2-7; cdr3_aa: CASSQGQGGYEQYF; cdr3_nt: TGCGCCAGCAGCCAGGGACAGGGAGGCTACGAGCAGTACTTC
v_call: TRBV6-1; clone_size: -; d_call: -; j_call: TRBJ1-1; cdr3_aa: CASSDPRGGTEAFF; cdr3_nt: TGTGCCAGCAGTGATCCCCGGGGGGGTACTGAAGCTTTCTTT
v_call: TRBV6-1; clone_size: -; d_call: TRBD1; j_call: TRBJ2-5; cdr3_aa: CASSEMTGLETQYF; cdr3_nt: TGTGCCAGCAGTGAAATGACAGGGCTGGAGACCCAGTACTTC
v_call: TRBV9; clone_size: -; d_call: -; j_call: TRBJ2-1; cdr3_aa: CASSVDGTYNEQFF; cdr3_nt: TGTGCCAGCAGCGTAGACGGGACCTACAATGAGCAGTTCTTC
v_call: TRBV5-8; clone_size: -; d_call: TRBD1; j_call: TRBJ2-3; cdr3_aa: CASSRRQGRTDTQYF; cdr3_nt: TGTGCCAGCAGCCGAAGACAGGGGAGAACAGATACGCAGTATTTT
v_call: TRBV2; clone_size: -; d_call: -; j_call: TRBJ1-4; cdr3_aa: CASSALGRAKGEKLFF; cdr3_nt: TGTGCCAGCAGCGCGCTCGGGAGGGCCAAGGGTGAAAAACTGTTTTTT
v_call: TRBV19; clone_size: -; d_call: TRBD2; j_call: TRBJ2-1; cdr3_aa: CASRSSGIFDEQFF; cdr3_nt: TGTGCCAGTAGATCTAGCGGGATATTCGATGAGCAGTTCTTC
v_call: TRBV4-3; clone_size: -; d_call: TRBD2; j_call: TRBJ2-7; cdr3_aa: CASSPSSGTSGYEQYF; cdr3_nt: TGCGCCAGCAGCCCAAGTTCCGGGACTAGCGGCTACGAGCAGTACTTC
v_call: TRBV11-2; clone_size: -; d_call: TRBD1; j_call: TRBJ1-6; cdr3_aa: CASSPRDSNSPLHF; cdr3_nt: TGTGCCAGCAGCCCCCGGGACAGTAATTCACCCCTCCACTTT
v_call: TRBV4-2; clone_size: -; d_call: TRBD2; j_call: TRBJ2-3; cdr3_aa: CASSPSGGEDTQYF; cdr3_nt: TGTGCCAGCAGCCCTAGCGGGGGGGAAGATACGCAGTATTTT
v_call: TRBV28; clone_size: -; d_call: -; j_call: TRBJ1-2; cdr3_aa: CASSLGGGGYGYTF; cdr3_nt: TGTGCCAGCAGTTTAGGGGGCGGGGGCTATGGCTACACCTTC
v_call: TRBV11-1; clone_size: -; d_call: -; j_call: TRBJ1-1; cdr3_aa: CASSSYRGGNTEAFF; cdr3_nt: TGTGCCAGCAGCTCGTACCGGGGGGGAAACACTGAAGCTTTCTTT
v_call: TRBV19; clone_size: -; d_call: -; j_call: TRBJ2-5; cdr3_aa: CASSALATQETQYF; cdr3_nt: TGTGCCAGTAGTGCCCTAGCGACTCAAGAGACCCAGTACTTC
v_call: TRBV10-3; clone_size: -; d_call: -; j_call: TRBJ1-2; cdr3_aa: CAISGENRANYGYTF; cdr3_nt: TGTGCCATCAGTGGAGAAAACAGAGCTAACTATGGCTACACCTTC
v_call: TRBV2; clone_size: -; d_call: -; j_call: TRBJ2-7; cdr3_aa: CASSRQDPARFYEQYF; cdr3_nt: TGTGCCAGCAGTCGACAGGATCCCGCTAGATTCTACGAGCAGTACTTC
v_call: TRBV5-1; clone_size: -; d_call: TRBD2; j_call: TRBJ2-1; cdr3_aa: CASSFASGSYNEQFF; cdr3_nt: TGCGCCAGCAGCTTCGCCAGCGGGAGCTACAATGAGCAGTTCTTC
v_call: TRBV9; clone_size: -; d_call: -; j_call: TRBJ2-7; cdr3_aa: CASSVNQGGYEQYF; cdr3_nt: TGTGCCAGCAGCGTAAACCAGGGTGGCTACGAGCAGTACTTC
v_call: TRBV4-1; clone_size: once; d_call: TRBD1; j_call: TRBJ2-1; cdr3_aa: CASSRMGQAFDEQFF; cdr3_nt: TGCGCCAGCAGCCGCATGGGACAGGCCTTCGATGAGCAGTTCTTC
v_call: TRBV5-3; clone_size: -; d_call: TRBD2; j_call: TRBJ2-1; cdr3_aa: CARSLAGGGMGEQFF; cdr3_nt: TGTGCCAGAAGCTTAGCCGGCGGGGGAATGGGTGAGCAGTTCTTC
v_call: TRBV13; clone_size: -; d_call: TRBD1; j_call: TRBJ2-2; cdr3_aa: CASSFYRGNTGELFF; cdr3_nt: TGTGCCAGCAGCTTTTACAGGGGAAACACCGGGGAGCTGTTTTTT
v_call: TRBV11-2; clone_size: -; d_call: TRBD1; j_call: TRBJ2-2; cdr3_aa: CASRATGSLGELFF; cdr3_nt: TGTGCCAGCAGGGCGACAGGGAGCCTCGGGGAGCTGTTTTTT
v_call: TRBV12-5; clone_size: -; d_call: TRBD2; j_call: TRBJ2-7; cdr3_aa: CASGLVPERGGYEQYF; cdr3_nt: TGTGCTAGTGGTTTGGTACCAGAGCGGGGGGGATACGAGCAGTACTTC
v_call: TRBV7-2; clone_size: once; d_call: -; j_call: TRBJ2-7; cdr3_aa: CASSLNGNTPQCF; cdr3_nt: TGTGCCAGCAGCTTAAATGGTAATACACCACAATGCTTC
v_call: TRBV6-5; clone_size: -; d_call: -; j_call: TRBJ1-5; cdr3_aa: CASSLTGGLPQHF; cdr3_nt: TGTGCCAGCAGTTTGACAGGTGGCCTGCCCCAGCATTTT
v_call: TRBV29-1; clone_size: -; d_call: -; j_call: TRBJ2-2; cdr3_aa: CSVEDWRNTGELFF; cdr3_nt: TGCAGCGTTGAAGATTGGAGAAACACCGGGGAGCTGTTTTTT
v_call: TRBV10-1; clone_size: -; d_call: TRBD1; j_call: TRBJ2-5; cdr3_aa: CASKQGAETQYF; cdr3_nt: TGCGCCAGCAAACAGGGGGCGGAGACCCAGTACTTC
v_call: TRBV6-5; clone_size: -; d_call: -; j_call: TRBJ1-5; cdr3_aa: CASTALIGGWPQHF; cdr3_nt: TGTGCCAGCACCGCTCTAATTGGTGGTTGGCCCCAGCATTTT
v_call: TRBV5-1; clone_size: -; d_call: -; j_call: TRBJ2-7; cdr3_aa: CASSLALLGRGSYEQYF; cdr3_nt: TGCGCCAGCAGCTTGGCCCTCCTGGGACGGGGGTCCTACGAGCAGTACTTC
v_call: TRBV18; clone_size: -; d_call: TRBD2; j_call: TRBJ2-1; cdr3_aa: CASSPFLAGGKKYNEQFF; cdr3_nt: TGTGCCAGCTCACCCTTCCTAGCGGGGGGGAAGAAATACAATGAGCAGTTCTTC
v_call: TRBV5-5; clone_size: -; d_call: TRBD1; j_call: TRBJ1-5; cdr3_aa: CASSLATGVGQPQHF; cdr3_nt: TGTGCCAGCAGCTTGGCGACAGGGGTGGGGCAGCCCCAGCATTTT
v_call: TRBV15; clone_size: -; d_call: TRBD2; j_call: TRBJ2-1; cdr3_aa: CATNGPSGGNEQFF; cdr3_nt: TGTGCCACCAACGGGCCTAGCGGAGGAAATGAGCAGTTCTTC
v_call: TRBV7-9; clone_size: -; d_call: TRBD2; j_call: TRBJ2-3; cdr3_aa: CASNDRGSGGPADTQYF; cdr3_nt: TGTGCCAGCAACGACCGTGGTAGCGGGGGGCCCGCAGATACGCAGTATTTT
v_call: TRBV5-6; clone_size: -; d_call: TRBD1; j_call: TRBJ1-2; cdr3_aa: CASSILTGGRYGYTF; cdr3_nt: TGTGCCAGCAGCATATTGACAGGGGGCCGTTATGGCTACACCTTC